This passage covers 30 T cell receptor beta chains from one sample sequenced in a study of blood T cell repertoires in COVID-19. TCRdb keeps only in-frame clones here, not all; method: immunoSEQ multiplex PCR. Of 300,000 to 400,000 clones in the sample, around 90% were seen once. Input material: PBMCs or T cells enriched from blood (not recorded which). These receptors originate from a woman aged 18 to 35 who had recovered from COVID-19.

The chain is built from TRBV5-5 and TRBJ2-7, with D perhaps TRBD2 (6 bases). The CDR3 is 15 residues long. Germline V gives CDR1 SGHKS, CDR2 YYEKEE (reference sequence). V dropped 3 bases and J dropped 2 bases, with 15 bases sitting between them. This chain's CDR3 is CASSSRRVTTYEQYF. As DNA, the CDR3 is TGTGCCAGCAGCTCTCGGAGGGTGACCACCTACGAGCAGTACTTC. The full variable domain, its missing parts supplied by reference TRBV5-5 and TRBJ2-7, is DAGVTQSPTHLIKTRGQQVTLRCSPISGHKSVSWYQQVLGQGPQFIFQYYEKEERGRGNFPDRFSARQFPNYSSELNVNALLLGDSALYLCASSSRRVTTYEQYFGPGTRLTVT.

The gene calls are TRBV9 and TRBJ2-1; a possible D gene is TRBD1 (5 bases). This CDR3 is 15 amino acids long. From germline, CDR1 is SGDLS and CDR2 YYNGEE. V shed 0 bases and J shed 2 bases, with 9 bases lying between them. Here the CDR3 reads CASSVVGDPYNEQFF. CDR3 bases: TGTGCCAGCAGCGTAGTAGGGGATCCCTACAATGAGCAGTTCTTC.

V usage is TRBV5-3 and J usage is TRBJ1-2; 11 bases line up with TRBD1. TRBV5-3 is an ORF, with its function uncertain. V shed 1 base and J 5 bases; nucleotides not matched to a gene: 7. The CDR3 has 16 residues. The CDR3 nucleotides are TGTGCCAGAAGCTTGCACCCGGGGACAGGGGGATATGGCTACACCTTC. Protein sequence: CARSLHPGTGGYGYTF.

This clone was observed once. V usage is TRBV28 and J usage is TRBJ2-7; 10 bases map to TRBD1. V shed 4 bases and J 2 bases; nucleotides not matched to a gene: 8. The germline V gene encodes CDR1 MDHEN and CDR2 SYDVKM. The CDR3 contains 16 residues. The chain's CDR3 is CASSWGKTGGTYEQYF. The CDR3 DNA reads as TGTGCCAGCAGTTGGGGGAAGACAGGGGGCACCTACGAGCAGTACTTC.

In DNA, the CDR3 is TGCAGCGTCGCCGGGACAGGGTTGGACTATGGCTACACCTTC. It yields the protein CSVAGTGLDYGYTF. The chain joins TRBV29-1 to TRBJ1-2; 9 bases map to TRBD1. CDR1 SQVTM and CDR2 ANQGSEA come from the germline V gene. The CDR3 is 14 residues long. After removal of 6 bases from V and 3 bases from J, the junction contained 8 bases not matched to a gene.

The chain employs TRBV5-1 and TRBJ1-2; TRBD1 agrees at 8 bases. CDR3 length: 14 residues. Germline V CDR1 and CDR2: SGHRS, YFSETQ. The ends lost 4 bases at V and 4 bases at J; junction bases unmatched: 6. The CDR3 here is CASSPTGVLYGYTF. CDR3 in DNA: TGCGCCAGCAGCCCGACAGGGGTACTCTATGGCTACACCTTC.

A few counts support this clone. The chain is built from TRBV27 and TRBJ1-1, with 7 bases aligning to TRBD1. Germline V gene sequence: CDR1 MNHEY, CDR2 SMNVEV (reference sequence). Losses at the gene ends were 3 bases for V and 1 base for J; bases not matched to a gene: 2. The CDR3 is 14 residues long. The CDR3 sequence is CASSLGQTNTEAFF. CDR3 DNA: TGTGCCAGCAGTTTGGGACAGACGAACACTGAAGCTTTCTTT.

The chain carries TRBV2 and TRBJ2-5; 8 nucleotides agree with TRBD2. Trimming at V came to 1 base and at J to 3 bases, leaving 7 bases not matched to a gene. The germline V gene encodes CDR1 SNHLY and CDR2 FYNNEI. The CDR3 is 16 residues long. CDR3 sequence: CASSEGHEAGEETQYF. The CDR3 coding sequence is TGTGCCAGCAGTGAAGGACACGAAGCGGGGGAAGAGACCCAGTACTTC.

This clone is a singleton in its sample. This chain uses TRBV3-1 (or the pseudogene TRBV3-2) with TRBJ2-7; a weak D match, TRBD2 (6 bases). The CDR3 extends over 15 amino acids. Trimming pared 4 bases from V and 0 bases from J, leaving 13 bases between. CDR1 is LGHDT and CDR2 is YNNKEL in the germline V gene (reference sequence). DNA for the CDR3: TGTGCCAGCAGCCCAGCGGGCGACCCCTCCTACGAGCAGTACTTC. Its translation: CASSPAGDPSYEQYF.

This CDR3 is CASIPTGTYGYTF. In DNA form, the CDR3 reads TGTGCCAGCATTCCGACAGGGACCTATGGCTACACCTTC. The J gene is TRBJ1-2, the V gene TRBV6-5; 7 bases agree with TRBD1. After removal of 7 bases from V and 4 bases from J, the junction contained 6 bases not matched to a gene. The CDR3 runs 13 residues. Germline V gene data show CDR1 as MNHEY and CDR2 as SVGAGI.

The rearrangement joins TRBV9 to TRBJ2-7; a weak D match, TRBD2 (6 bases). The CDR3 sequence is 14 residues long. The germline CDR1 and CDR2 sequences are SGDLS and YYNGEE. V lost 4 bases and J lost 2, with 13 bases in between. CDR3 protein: CASSFAGSAYEQYF. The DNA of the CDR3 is TGTGCCAGCAGCTTCGCGGGGTCCGCCTACGAGCAGTACTTC.

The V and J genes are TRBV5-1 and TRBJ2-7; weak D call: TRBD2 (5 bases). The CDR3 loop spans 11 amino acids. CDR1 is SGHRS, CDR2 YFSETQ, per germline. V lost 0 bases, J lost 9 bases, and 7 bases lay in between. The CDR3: CASSLGEWQYF. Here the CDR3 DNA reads TGCGCCAGCAGCTTGGGGGAGTGGCAGTACTTC. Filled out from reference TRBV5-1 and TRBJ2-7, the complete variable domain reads KAGVTQTPRYLIKTRGQQVTLSCSPISGHRSVSWYQQTPGQGLQFLFEYFSETQRNKGNFPGRFSGRQFSNSRSEMNVSTLELGDSALYLCASSLGEWQYFGPGTRLTVT.

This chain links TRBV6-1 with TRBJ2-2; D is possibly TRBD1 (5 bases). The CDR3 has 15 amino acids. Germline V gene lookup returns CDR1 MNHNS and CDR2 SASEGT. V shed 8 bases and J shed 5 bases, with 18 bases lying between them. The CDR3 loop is CASGVGRVRTGELFF. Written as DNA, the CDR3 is TGTGCCAGCGGGGTAGGCAGGGTGAGGACCGGGGAGCTGTTTTTT.

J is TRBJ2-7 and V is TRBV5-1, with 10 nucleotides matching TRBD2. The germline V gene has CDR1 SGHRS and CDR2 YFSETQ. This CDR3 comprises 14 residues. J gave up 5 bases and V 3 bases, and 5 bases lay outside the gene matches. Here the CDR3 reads CASSSQLAGNEQYF. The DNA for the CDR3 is TGCGCCAGCAGCTCGCAACTAGCGGGGAACGAGCAGTACTTC.

The DNA of the CDR3 is TGCGCCAGCAGTTCCGGGGGTACCACAGATACGCAGTATTTT. The encoded protein is CASSSGGTTDTQYF. V usage is TRBV5-1 and J usage is TRBJ2-3; D may be TRBD2 (6 bases). The CDR3 loop spans 14 amino acids. Deletions cut 5 bases from V and 2 bases from J, with 12 bases between. Germline loops: CDR1 SGHRS, CDR2 YFSETQ. Using reference TRBV5-1 and TRBJ2-3 for the parts outside the CDR3, the full variable domain is KAGVTQTPRYLIKTRGQQVTLSCSPISGHRSVSWYQQTPGQGLQFLFEYFSETQRNKGNFPGRFSGRQFSNSRSEMNVSTLELGDSALYLCASSSGGTTDTQYFGPGTRLTVL.

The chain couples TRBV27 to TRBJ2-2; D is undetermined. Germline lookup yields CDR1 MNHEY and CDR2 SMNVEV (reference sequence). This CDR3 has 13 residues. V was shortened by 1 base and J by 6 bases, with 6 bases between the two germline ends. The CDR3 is CASSLLQAGELFF. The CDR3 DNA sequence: TGTGCCAGCAGTTTATTGCAGGCCGGGGAGCTGTTTTTT.

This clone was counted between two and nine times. CDR3 nucleotides: TGCGCCAGCAGCAGGACAGGGAACAAGAATGAAAAACTGTTTTTT. This encodes CASSRTGNKNEKLFF. J is TRBJ1-4 and V is TRBV5-1; 8 bases align to TRBD1. The germline CDR1 and CDR2 sequences are SGHRS and YFSETQ. This CDR3 has 15 residues. V lost 4 bases and J lost 5; bases outside the gene matches: 7.

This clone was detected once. CDR3 sequence: CASSEMRTRYNEQFF. DNA for the CDR3: TGTGCCAGCAGTGAGATGAGGACTCGCTACAATGAGCAGTTCTTC. The rearrangement uses TRBV2 and TRBJ2-1; possibly TRBD2 for D (5 bases). The CDR3 is made up of 15 amino acids. Germline CDR1 reads SNHLY; CDR2 reads FYNNEI. Between the trimmed V and J ends, which lost 3 bases and 3 bases, there was a span of 12 bases.

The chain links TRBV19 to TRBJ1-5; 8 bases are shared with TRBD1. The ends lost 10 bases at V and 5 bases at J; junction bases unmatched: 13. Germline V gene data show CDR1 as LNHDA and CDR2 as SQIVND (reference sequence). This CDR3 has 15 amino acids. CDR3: CATRGRGLGDQPQHF. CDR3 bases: TGTGCCACCCGGGGCAGGGGGCTTGGGGATCAGCCCCAGCATTTT.

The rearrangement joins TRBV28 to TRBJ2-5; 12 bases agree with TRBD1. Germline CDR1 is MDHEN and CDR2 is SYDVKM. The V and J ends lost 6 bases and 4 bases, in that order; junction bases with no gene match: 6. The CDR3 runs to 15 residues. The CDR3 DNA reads TGTGCCAGCAGAACGGGACAGGGGGCGCGAGAGACCCAGTACTTC. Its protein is CASRTGQGARETQYF. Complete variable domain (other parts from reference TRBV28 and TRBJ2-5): DVKVTQSSRYLVKRTGEKVFLECVQDMDHENMFWYRQDPGLGLRLIYFSYDVKMKEKGDIPEGYSVSREKKERFSLILESASTNQTSMYLCASRTGQGARETQYFGPGTRLLVL.

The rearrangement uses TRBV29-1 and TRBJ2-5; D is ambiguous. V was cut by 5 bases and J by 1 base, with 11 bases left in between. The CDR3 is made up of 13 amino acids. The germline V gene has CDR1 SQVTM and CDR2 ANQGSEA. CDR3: CSVRPRLQETQYF. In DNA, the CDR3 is TGCAGCGTTCGTCCGAGACTCCAAGAGACCCAGTACTTC.

CDR3 loop: CASSSSTGGNEKLFF. The CDR3 DNA reads TGCGCCAGCAGCTCATCGACAGGGGGCAATGAAAAACTGTTTTTT. The chain recombines TRBV5-1 with TRBJ1-4, with 10 bases that match TRBD1. Germline trimming cut 3 bases from V and 5 bases from J; bases unmatched to any gene: 4. The CDR3 spans 15 residues. Germline values: CDR1 SGHRS, CDR2 YFSETQ.

CDR3 sequence (DNA): TGTGCCTGGTCGGTGATAGGGAGAGGATACGAGCAGTACTTC. It translates to CAWSVIGRGYEQYF. The chain recombines TRBV30 with TRBJ2-7; tentatively, D is TRBD2 (5 bases). The CDR3 loop spans 14 amino acids. The V end was cut by 5 bases, the J end by 4 bases, with 18 bases between. CDR1 GTSNPN and CDR2 SVGIG come from the germline V gene (reference sequence).

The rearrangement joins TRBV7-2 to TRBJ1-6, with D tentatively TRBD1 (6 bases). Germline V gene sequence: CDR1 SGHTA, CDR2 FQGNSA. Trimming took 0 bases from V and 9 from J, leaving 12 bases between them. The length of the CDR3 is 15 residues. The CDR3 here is CASSLAGGQGSPLHF. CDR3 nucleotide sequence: TGTGCCAGCAGCTTAGCCGGGGGGCAGGGTTCACCCCTCCACTTT.

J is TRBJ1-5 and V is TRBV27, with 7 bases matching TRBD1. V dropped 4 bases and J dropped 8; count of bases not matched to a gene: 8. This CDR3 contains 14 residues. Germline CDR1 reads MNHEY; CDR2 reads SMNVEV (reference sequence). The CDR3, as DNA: TGTGCCAGCAGTTCGACAGGGTATAGGGAGCCCCAGCATTTT. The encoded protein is CASSSTGYREPQHF.

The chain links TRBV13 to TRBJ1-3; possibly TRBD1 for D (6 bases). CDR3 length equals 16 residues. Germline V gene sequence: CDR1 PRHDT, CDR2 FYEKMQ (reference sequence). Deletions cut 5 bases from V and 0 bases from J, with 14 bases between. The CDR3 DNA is TGTGCCAGCAGCCCCCGACAGGTAACCTCTGGAAACACCATATATTTT. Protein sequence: CASSPRQVTSGNTIYF.

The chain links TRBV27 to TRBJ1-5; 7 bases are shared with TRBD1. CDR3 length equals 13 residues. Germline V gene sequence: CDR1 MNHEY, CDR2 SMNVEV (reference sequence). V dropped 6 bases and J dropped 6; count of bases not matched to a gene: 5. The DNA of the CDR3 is TGTGCCAGCAGGGAGGGGGCGGGTCAGCCCCAGCATTTT. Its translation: CASREGAGQPQHF.

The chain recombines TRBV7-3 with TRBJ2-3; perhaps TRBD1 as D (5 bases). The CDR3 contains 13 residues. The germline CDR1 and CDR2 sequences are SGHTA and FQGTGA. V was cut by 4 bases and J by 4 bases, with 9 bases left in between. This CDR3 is CASSSHRSDTQYF. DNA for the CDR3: TGTGCCAGCAGCTCGCACAGGTCAGATACGCAGTATTTT.

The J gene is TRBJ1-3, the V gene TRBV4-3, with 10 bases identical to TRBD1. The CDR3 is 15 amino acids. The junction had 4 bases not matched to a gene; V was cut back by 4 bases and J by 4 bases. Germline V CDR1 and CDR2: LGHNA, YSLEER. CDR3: CASSLDRGLGNTIYF. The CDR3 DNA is TGCGCCAGCAGCCTCGACAGGGGGCTCGGAAACACCATATATTTT.

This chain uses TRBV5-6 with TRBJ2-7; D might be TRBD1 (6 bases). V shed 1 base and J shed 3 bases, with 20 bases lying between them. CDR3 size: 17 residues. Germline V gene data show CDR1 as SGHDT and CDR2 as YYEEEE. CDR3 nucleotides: TGTGCCAGCAGCTTGCCCCTCGGGACGAGGGGGTTCTACGAGCAGTACTTC. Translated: CASSLPLGTRGFYEQYF.